This passage covers 20 T cell receptor beta chains from one sample sequenced in a study of T cell responses to AZD1222 COVID-19 vaccine. TCRdb's table, derived via immunoSEQ multiplex PCR, lists solely in-frame clones and lacks some. The sample holds some 170,000 clones, 85% to 90% seen once. Sequenced here: peripheral blood, sampled on day 0 of AZD1222 vaccination. The receptors were gathered from an adult in good health.

The J gene is TRBJ1-1, the V gene TRBV6-5, with TRBD1 matching 8 bases. The CDR3 length is 13 residues. Unmatched junction bases numbered 9, after V lost 5 bases and J lost 10 bases. CDR1 is MNHEY, CDR2 SVGAGI, per germline. The CDR3 region has the DNA TGTGCCAGCAGTACCCAAGGACAGGGTAGAGCTTTCTTT. Amino acids: CASSTQGQGRAFF.

This clone was detected only a few times. The rearrangement joins TRBV23-1 to TRBJ2-4; 8 nucleotides line up with TRBD1. TRBV23-1 is filed as an ORF, its function uncertain. V shed 0 bases and J 14 bases; nucleotides not matched to a gene: 9. The CDR3 has 14 residues. The CDR3 loop reads CASSQSARQGPKYF. Here the CDR3 DNA reads TGCGCCAGCAGTCAATCCGCGCGACAGGGGCCCAAGTACTTC.

The chain joins TRBV25-1 to TRBJ1-1; 7 positions agree with TRBD1. The CDR3 runs 13 residues. With 6 bases clipped from V and 5 bases from J, the junction kept 6 bases outside the gene matches. The germline gives CDR1 MGHDK, CDR2 SYGVNS. CDR3 amino acids: CASRGQMSTEAFF. The CDR3 DNA follows: TGTGCCAGCAGGGGACAGATGTCGACTGAAGCTTTCTTT.

The chain uses TRBV4-3 and TRBJ2-7, with 8 bases identical to TRBD1. Germline assignment: CDR1 LGHNA and CDR2 YSLEER. The CDR3 sequence is 15 residues long. J lost 4 bases, V lost 0 bases, and 5 bases had no gene match. CDR3 DNA: TGCGCCAGCAGCCAAGATAAAGACAGGGGTTACGAGCAGTACTTC. Its protein is CASSQDKDRGYEQYF.

This clone was seen just once. The rearrangement uses TRBV6-5 and TRBJ1-2; no firm D call. Germline assignment: CDR1 MNHEY and CDR2 SVGAGI. CDR3 length equals 13 residues. The V end lost 8 bases, the J end lost 4 bases, and 14 bases lay between the germline ends. CDR3 sequence: CASVKGLLYGYTF. The CDR3 DNA sequence: TGTGCCAGCGTAAAAGGGTTACTCTATGGCTACACCTTC.

The rearrangement links TRBV7-3 to TRBJ2-2; D is uncertain. There are 13 residues in the CDR3. V lost 2 bases and J 6 bases, leaving 7 bases between the germline ends. CDR1 and CDR2 from the germline V gene are SGHTA and FQGTGA. CDR3 nucleotide sequence: TGTGCCAGCAGCTTAGAATACGCCGGGGAGCTGTTTTTT. It specifies CASSLEYAGELFF.

The rearrangement joins TRBV7-2 to TRBJ2-7, with a weak D call TRBD1 (6 bases). This CDR3 is built from 14 residues. Germline V gives CDR1 SGHTA, CDR2 FQGNSA. Trimming stripped 1 base from V and 7 bases from J, with 14 bases between. The CDR3 nucleotides are TGTGCCAGCAGCTTAGATGGGGGCCCAGGGGAGCAGTACGTC. Translation gives CASSLDGGPGEQYV.

This clone was observed a handful of times. The J gene is TRBJ2-7, the V gene TRBV7-3; D gene uncertain. Germline CDR1 reads SGHTA; CDR2 reads FQGTGA. Trimming shortened V by 2 bases and J by 6 bases, and 14 bases separated the two germline ends. The CDR3 sequence is 14 residues long. The CDR3: CASSLSPTSGEQYF. CDR3 DNA: TGTGCCAGCAGCTTATCGCCCACCTCGGGCGAGCAGTACTTC.

The chain employs TRBV18 and TRBJ1-2; 7 bases agree with TRBD1. This CDR3 is 15 amino acids long. Germline CDR1 reads KGHSH; CDR2 reads LQKENI. V gave up 3 bases and J gave up 0 bases; unmatched junction bases: 4. The CDR3 is CASSPRDRANYGYTF. The CDR3 DNA reads TGTGCCAGCTCACCCCGGGACAGAGCTAACTATGGCTACACCTTC.

The CDR3 loop reads CASSPELGSTNEKLFF. DNA for the CDR3: TGTGCCAGCAGCCCAGAGCTAGGGTCAACTAATGAAAAACTGTTTTTT. The chain is built from TRBV4-2 and TRBJ1-4; D gene unclear. Trimming left V 4 bases short and J 0 bases short, with 12 bases between. This CDR3 comprises 16 residues. CDR1 is LGHNA and CDR2 is YNFKEQ in the germline V gene.

This chain uses TRBV29-1 with TRBJ1-3; D not certain. The CDR3 extends over 13 amino acids. Trimming pared 3 bases from V and 0 bases from J, leaving 6 bases between. Per the germline V gene, CDR1 is SQVTM and CDR2 is ANQGSEA. The CDR3 here is CSVEGNSGNTIYF. CDR3 sequence (DNA): TGCAGCGTTGAGGGGAACTCTGGAAACACCATATATTTT. The entire variable domain, with the rest obtained from reference TRBV29-1 and TRBJ1-3, is as follows: SAVISQKPSRDICQRGTSLTIQCQVDSQVTMMFWYRQQPGQSLTLIATANQGSEATYESGFVIDKFPISRPNLTFSTLTVSNMSPEDSSIYLCSVEGNSGNTIYFGEGSWLTVV.

Here the CDR3 reads CASSQQGRAFF. CDR3 nucleotide sequence: TGTGCCAGCTCCCAGCAGGGGAGAGCTTTCTTT. V is TRBV12-3 or TRBV12-4 and J is TRBJ1-1, with TRBD1 as a possible D gene (6 bases). The CDR3 is 11 residues long. V lost 8 bases and J lost 10, with 14 bases in between.

The table lists this clone with a few counts. V is TRBV9 and J is TRBJ1-2; a possible D gene is TRBD1 (5 bases). Germline CDR1 SGDLS, CDR2 YYNGEE. The CDR3 is 16 residues long. V was trimmed by 0 bases and J by 7 bases, leaving 19 bases between them. CDR3 nucleotide sequence: TGTGCCAGCAGCGTAGGACAGTCTACAGGAGGATCTGGCTACACCTTC. Its translation: CASSVGQSTGGSGYTF.

The gene calls are TRBV19 and TRBJ2-7; a weak D match, TRBD2 (5 bases). The CDR3 covers 17 residues. V lost 4 bases and J 2 bases, leaving 21 bases between the germline ends. The V gene's germline CDR1 is LNHDA and CDR2 SQIVND (reference sequence). The CDR3, as DNA: TGTGCCAGTAGTAACCCGCCTAATTGGGGAGCTACCTACGAGCAGTACTTC. This translates into CASSNPPNWGATYEQYF.

The chain joins TRBV6-5 to TRBJ2-7, with 7 bases matching TRBD2. Germline assignment: CDR1 MNHEY and CDR2 SVGAGI. This CDR3 is 15 amino acids long. Germline trimming cut 0 bases from V and 5 bases from J; bases unmatched to any gene: 7. The CDR3 DNA is TGTGCCAGCAGTTACTCGAAAACGGGAGGTAACGAGCAGTACTTC. Residues: CASSYSKTGGNEQYF.

This chain joins TRBV3-1 (or the pseudogene TRBV3-2) and TRBJ2-7, with D possibly being TRBD1 or TRBD2 (5 bases each). CDR1 LGHDT and CDR2 YNNKEL come from the germline V gene (reference sequence). This CDR3 spans 12 amino acids. V lost 3 bases, J lost 7 bases, and 10 bases lay in between. CDR3: CASSQGRREQYF. The CDR3 nucleotides are TGTGCCAGCAGCCAGGGACGGAGGGAGCAGTACTTC.

With regard to this clone: The same CDR3 can be traced to other DNA sequences in this sample. V is TRBV12-3 or TRBV12-4 and J is TRBJ1-6, with a weak D call TRBD1 (5 bases). The CDR3 loop spans 13 amino acids. V was trimmed by 1 base and J by 7 bases, leaving 5 bases between them. CDR3 sequence reads: CASSLGGNSPLHF. Written as DNA, the CDR3 is TGTGCCAGCAGTTTAGGGGGGAATTCACCCCTCCACTTT.

The chain uses TRBV4-1 and TRBJ1-4; unclear D gene. Deletions cut 0 bases from V and 10 bases from J, with 9 bases between. The CDR3 length is 13 residues. Looked up from germline, CDR1 is MGHRA and CDR2 is YSYEKL. The CDR3 coding sequence is TGCGCCAGCAGCCAAGATTTAGAAGGAAAACTGTTTTTT. Translated, it gives CASSQDLEGKLFF.

V and J are TRBV30 and TRBJ1-5; D is undetermined. V shed 1 base and J shed 3 bases, with 7 bases lying between them. Per the germline V gene, CDR1 is GTSNPN and CDR2 is SVGIG (reference sequence). The CDR3 loop spans 13 amino acids. CDR3 in DNA: TGTGCCTGGAGTGATCAGGCCAATCAGCCCCAGCATTTT. It specifies CAWSDQANQPQHF.

This clone was seen a single time. The V gene is TRBV19, the J gene TRBJ1-5; 10 bases agree with TRBD1. The CDR3 covers 15 residues. Germline lookup yields CDR1 LNHDA and CDR2 SQIVND (reference sequence). The trim removed 3 bases at V and 6 bases at J, leaving 5 bases unmatched. In nucleotides, the CDR3 is TGTGCCAGTAGTATTAGACAGGGGGCTTTTCAGCCCCAGCATTTT. The encoded protein is CASSIRQGAFQPQHF.